Each of the 3 T cell receptor beta chains below was sequenced from the same sample in a study of blood T cell repertoires in COVID-19. Method: immunoSEQ multiplex PCR; TCRdb's copy keeps in-frame clones and lacks some. The sample includes 330,000 or so clones, roughly 89% of them seen just once. The sample was peripheral blood. These receptors came from a man younger than 40 with COVID-19, enrolled during active disease.

The chain employs TRBV2 and TRBJ2-7; D may be TRBD1 (7 bases). There are 14 residues in the CDR3. V lost 3 bases and J lost 0, with 9 bases in between. In germline, CDR1 is SNHLY, CDR2 FYNNEI. The CDR3 sequence is CASSDQGGSYEQYF. CDR3 DNA: TGTGCCAGCAGTGATCAGGGGGGCTCCTACGAGCAGTACTTC.

The chain has TRBV6-2 or TRBV6-3 and TRBJ2-7; TRBD1 matches at 12 bases. The CDR3 contains 15 residues. Germline V gene data show CDR1 as MNHEY and CDR2 as SVGEGT. Trimming cost V 4 bases and J 3 bases; bases outside gene matches: 4. The CDR3 loop is CASSSGTGGHYEQYF. Written as DNA, the CDR3 is TGTGCCAGCAGTTCCGGGACAGGGGGCCACTACGAGCAGTACTTC.

The gene calls are TRBV30 and TRBJ2-3; 8 bases map to TRBD2. The CDR3 is 14 residues long. Germline loops: CDR1 GTSNPN, CDR2 SVGIG (reference sequence). The J segment lost 0 bases and the V segment lost 4 bases, leaving 3 bases of the junction unmatched. CDR3 sequence: CAWTAGGSTDTQYF. CDR3 DNA sequence: TGTGCCTGGACCGCGGGAGGCAGCACAGATACGCAGTATTTT. Full variable domain (rest looked up from reference TRBV30 and TRBJ2-3): SQTIHQWPATLVQPVGSPLSLECTVEGTSNPNLYWYRQAAGRGLQLLFYSVGIGQISSEVPQNLSASRPQDRQFILSSKKLLLSDSGFYLCAWTAGGSTDTQYFGPGTRLTVL.